This TCR beta chain derives from a study of blood T cell repertoires in COVID-19. Study-wide context: Italy, Spain and the United States were the sources of the convalescent and acute COVID-19 samples. From T cells, B-cell-depleted T cells, or PBMCs came the material, which was cDNA or gDNA.

V lost 1 base, J lost 4 bases, and 15 bases lay in between. Per the germline V gene, CDR1 is SEHNR and CDR2 is FQNEAQ (reference sequence). CDR3 length: 16 amino acids. Original data processing: Reference gene primer amplification yielded estimated nucleated cell counts. The repertoire was sequenced with immunoSEQ multiplex PCR; TCRdb's copy has only in-frame clones and lacks some. V and J calls and clone size are as listed in that table; D and trimming were resolved from the DNA. The sample carries 150,000 or so clones, approximately 91% recorded once. The J gene is TRBJ2-3, the V gene TRBV7-9, with D possibly matching TRBD1 (5 bases). The sequence was obtained from a man aged 18 to 30 with acute or convalescent COVID-19. Source material: peripheral blood. The chain's CDR3 is CASSLERTFRADTQYF. DNA for the CDR3: TGTGCCAGCAGCTTAGAGAGGACATTCCGTGCAGATACGCAGTATTTT.